This T cell receptor beta chain came from a study of OX40 agonist ivuxolimab in advanced cancers. Overall study: Ivuxolimab, an antibody that agonizes OX40 (CD134), was administered to the patients. 30% to 40% of patients had received prior checkpoint inhibitor therapy.

The CDR3 is 11 amino acids. V was clipped by 3 bases and J by 6 bases, with 7 bases between them. Germline V CDR1 and CDR2: DFQATT, SNEGSKA (reference sequence). Broader study findings: Expanded clones were, on average, more numerous among CD8+ T cells than CD4+. Clonal expansion was seen in CD4+ and CD8+ blood T cells by week 6 at 0.1 to 3.0 mg/kg.

Produced via immunoSEQ multiplex PCR; TCRdb's table is partial and in-frame only. The sample has 48,000 or so clones; about 88% are singletons. About this clone: Its antigen is still unknown.

Sample: CD4+ or CD8+ T cells sorted from blood, taken in a trial of the OX40 agonist ivuxolimab. This clonotype was obtained from an adult with an advanced solid tumor such as melanoma, head and neck, liver or kidney cancer. V gene TRBV20-1 combines with J gene TRBJ2-3; no reliable D call. The CDR3 is CSARIVDTQYF. The DNA of the CDR3 is TGCAGTGCTAGGATCGTGGATACGCAGTATTTT.